This T cell receptor (beta chain) was retrieved from a study of early T cells in non-severe SARS-CoV-2 infection. TCRdb used MiXCR to reprocess the 5' RACE reads, holding one entry per CDR3 protein. This sample has 95,000 to 100,000 distinct CDR3 sequences, with approximately 13% found just once. Germline V gene sequence: CDR1 MDHEN, CDR2 SYDVKM. The V gene lost 4 bases and the J gene lost 1 base, with 14 bases spanning the gap. The CDR3 consists of 15 residues. What was sequenced was whole blood. This chain connects TRBV28 to TRBJ2-7; D is unresolved. The sequence came from an adult who was a healthcare worker with PCR-confirmed SARS-CoV-2 infection or an uninfected control (not recorded which). In nucleotides, the CDR3 is TGTGCCAGCAGTTCGCCCCACAGTTCTTCCTACGAGCAGTACTTC. Translation gives CASSSPHSSSYEQYF.